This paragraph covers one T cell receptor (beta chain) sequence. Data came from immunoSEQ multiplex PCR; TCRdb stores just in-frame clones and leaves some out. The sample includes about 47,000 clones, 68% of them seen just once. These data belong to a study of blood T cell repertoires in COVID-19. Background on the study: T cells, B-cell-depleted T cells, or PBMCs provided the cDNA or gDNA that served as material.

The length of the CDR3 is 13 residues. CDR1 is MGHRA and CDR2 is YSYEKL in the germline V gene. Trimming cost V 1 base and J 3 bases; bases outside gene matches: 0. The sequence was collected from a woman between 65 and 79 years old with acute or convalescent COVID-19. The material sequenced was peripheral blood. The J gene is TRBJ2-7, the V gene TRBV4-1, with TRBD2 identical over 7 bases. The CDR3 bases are TGCGCCAGCAGCCAAGGCGGGGGCTACGAGCAGTACTTC. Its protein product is CASSQGGGYEQYF.